Given below is one TCR beta chain in context. CDR1 is MDHEN and CDR2 is SYDVKM in the germline V gene. Trimming pared 6 bases from V and 6 bases from J, leaving 15 bases between. There are 13 residues in the CDR3. The data were taken from a study of blood T cell repertoires in COVID-19. Only in-frame clones appear in the TCRdb table, and some are missing; sequencing was by immunoSEQ multiplex PCR. The table has 300,000 or so clones, about nine tenths seen once; the top ten hold about 10%. Specimen: PBMCs or T cells enriched from blood (not recorded which). This sequence joins TRBV28 and TRBJ2-7; no definite D call. The clonotype comes from a woman younger than 35 who had recovered from COVID-19. CDR3 in DNA: TGTGCCAGCAGCCAGAGAGGTTTGCGCGAGCAGTACTTC. Amino acid sequence: CASSQRGLREQYF.